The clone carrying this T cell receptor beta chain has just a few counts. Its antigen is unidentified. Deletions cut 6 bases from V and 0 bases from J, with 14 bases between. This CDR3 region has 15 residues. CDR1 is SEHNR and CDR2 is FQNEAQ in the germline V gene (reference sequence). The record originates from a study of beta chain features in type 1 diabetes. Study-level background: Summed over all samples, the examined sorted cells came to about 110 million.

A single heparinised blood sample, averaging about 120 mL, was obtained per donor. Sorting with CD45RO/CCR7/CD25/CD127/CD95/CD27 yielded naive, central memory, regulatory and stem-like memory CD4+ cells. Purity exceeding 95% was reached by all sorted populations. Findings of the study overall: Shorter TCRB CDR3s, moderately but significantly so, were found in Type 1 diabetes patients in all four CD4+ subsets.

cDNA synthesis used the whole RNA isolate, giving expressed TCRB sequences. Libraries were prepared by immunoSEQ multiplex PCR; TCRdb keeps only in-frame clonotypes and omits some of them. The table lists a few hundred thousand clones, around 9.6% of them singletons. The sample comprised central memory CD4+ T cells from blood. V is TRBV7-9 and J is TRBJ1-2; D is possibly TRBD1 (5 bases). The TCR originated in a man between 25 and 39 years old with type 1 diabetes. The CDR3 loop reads CASSSQMTANYGYTF. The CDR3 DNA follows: TGTGCCAGCAGTAGCCAAATGACAGCTAACTATGGCTACACCTTC.